What follows are 23 T cell receptor beta chains derived from one specimen sequenced in a study of shared clonotypes between healthy human individuals. In the naive CD8 group, cells lacked CD45RO and were positively selected for CCR7, so terminally differentiated effector memory CD45RA+ cells were left out. TCRdb keeps only in-frame clones here, not all; method: immunoSEQ multiplex PCR. The table lists 2 million to 2.5 million clones, roughly 95% of them singletons. Sequencing input: naive CD8+ T cells sorted from blood. The receptors were gathered from a man younger than 30 in good health.

V is TRBV7-9 and J is TRBJ2-1; D may be TRBD2 (5 bases). Trimming removed 4 bases from V and 0 bases from J, with 10 bases in between. The CDR3 consists of 15 residues. Germline CDR1 and CDR2: SEHNR and FQNEAQ (reference sequence). CDR3 nucleotide sequence: TGTGCCAGCAGCTCAGAGGGTAGCTCCTACAATGAGCAGTTCTTC. It translates to CASSSEGSSYNEQFF.

This sequence joins TRBV2 and TRBJ1-2; D is perhaps TRBD1 (5 bases). The germline V gene has CDR1 SNHLY and CDR2 FYNNEI. The CDR3 is 14 amino acids. Trimming shortened V by 5 bases and J by 0 bases, and 10 bases separated the two germline ends. CDR3: CASSMGGANYGYTF. The CDR3, as DNA: TGTGCCAGCAGTATGGGGGGAGCTAACTATGGCTACACCTTC.

The CDR3 sequence: CASSHTLTGRLYGYTF. CDR3 sequence (DNA): TGTGCCAGCAGCCATACGCTCACAGGGAGGCTCTATGGCTACACCTTC. The chain employs TRBV14 and TRBJ1-2; tentative D call: TRBD1 (6 bases). The germline V and J ends were trimmed by 3 bases and 4 bases, with 18 bases remaining between them. The CDR3 extends over 16 amino acids. CDR1 and CDR2 (germline): SGHDN, FVKESK.

This clone was seen only once. The chain carries TRBV9 and TRBJ2-7; 7 bases map to TRBD2. Germline V CDR1 and CDR2: SGDLS, YYNGEE. This CDR3 has 15 residues. Unmatched junction bases numbered 5, after V lost 0 bases and J lost 2 bases. The CDR3 DNA is TGTGCCAGCAGCGTAGATGGGACTACCCCCTACGAGCAGTACTTC. As protein: CASSVDGTTPYEQYF.

This clone was recorded once. This sample also contains other DNA sequences that code for the same CDR3. CDR3 in amino acids: CASSLSGELFF. CDR3 DNA sequence: TGTGCCAGCTCGCTGTCCGGGGAGCTGTTTTTT. The rearrangement links TRBV28 to TRBJ2-2, with no clear D. Germline lookup yields CDR1 MDHEN and CDR2 SYDVKM. Trimming pared 8 bases from V and 6 bases from J, leaving 7 bases between. This CDR3 region has 11 residues.

This chain uses TRBV19 with TRBJ1-1; no clear D. CDR1 and CDR2 (germline): LNHDA, SQIVND (reference sequence). The CDR3 has 14 residues. Trimming left V 0 bases short and J 6 bases short, with 11 bases between. The CDR3 is CASSIDPLGAEAFF. The CDR3, as DNA: TGTGCCAGTAGTATAGATCCCCTGGGCGCTGAAGCTTTCTTT.

J is TRBJ1-2 and V is TRBV5-6; no firm D call. In germline, CDR1 is SGHDT, CDR2 YYEEEE. Trimming took off 4 bases at V and 1 base at J, with 11 bases between the two ends. CDR3 length: 14 amino acids. The chain's CDR3 is CASSNPTGNYGYTF. The CDR3 nucleotides read TGTGCCAGCAGCAATCCGACCGGTAACTATGGCTACACCTTC.

The rearrangement joins TRBV5-6 to TRBJ2-7; 10 bases fit TRBD1. The V segment lost 2 bases and the J segment 5 bases; nucleotides outside the gene matches: 4. CDR3 size: 14 residues. Germline V gene data show CDR1 as SGHDT and CDR2 as YYEEEE. CDR3 sequence (DNA): TGTGCCAGCAGCTTCGGGACAGGGGCGAACGAGCAGTACTTC. The encoded protein is CASSFGTGANEQYF.

The chain uses TRBV11-2 and TRBJ1-6; D gene uncertain. The V and J ends lost 0 bases and 5 bases respectively, with 20 bases between them. This CDR3 region has 19 residues. Per germline, CDR1 SGHAT and CDR2 FQNNGV. DNA for the CDR3: TGTGCCAGCAGCTTAGAGGCGCATACGTACAATCGGAATAATTCACCCCTCCACTTT. It encodes CASSLEAHTYNRNNSPLHF.

This clone was seen a single time. The DNA for the CDR3 is TGTGCCAGCAGCTCCCCTGGCGGGGGCCAGAGCTCCTATAATTCACCCCTCCACTTT. Its protein is CASSSPGGGQSSYNSPLHF. This chain connects TRBV5-5 to TRBJ1-6; TRBD1 might be the D (6 bases). Germline V CDR1 and CDR2: SGHKS, YYEKEE (reference sequence). Trimming took off 3 bases at V and 0 bases at J, with 19 bases between the two ends. The CDR3 contains 19 residues.

The chain couples TRBV2 to TRBJ1-1; D is unresolved. Germline V gene data show CDR1 as SNHLY and CDR2 as FYNNEI. The CDR3 has 12 residues. The V gene lost 10 bases and the J gene lost 0 bases, with 9 bases spanning the gap. CDR3 loop: CATGSMNTEAFF. The CDR3 DNA follows: TGTGCCACTGGGAGTATGAACACTGAAGCTTTCTTT.

The V gene is TRBV10-1, the J gene TRBJ2-4; D is uncertain. The germline gives CDR1 WNHNN, CDR2 SYGVQD (reference sequence). The ends were cut back, 7 bases at V and 0 bases at J, with 10 bases in the middle. This CDR3 is built from 14 residues. The DNA of the CDR3 is TGCGCCAGCACGCAGACGCTAGCCAAAAACATTCAGTACTTC. Amino acid sequence: CASTQTLAKNIQYF.

The V gene is TRBV30, the J gene TRBJ1-1, with unresolved D. The V gene lost 0 bases and the J gene lost 5 bases, with 10 bases spanning the gap. The CDR3 sequence is 13 residues long. Germline CDR1 is GTSNPN and CDR2 is SVGIG (reference sequence). Written as DNA, the CDR3 is TGTGCCTGGAGTGTCCAACATGAGACTGAAGCTTTCTTT. It encodes CAWSVQHETEAFF.

A remark on this clone: This sample includes further DNA sequences coding for the same CDR3. The chain joins TRBV28 to TRBJ2-3; unclear D gene. Trimming removed 3 bases from V and 3 bases from J, with 7 bases in between. The CDR3 is 13 amino acids. CDR1 and CDR2 from the germline V gene are MDHEN and SYDVKM. CDR3 sequence (DNA): TGTGCCAGCAGTTTCAGGATGACAGATACGCAGTATTTT. It translates to CASSFRMTDTQYF.

V usage is TRBV6-5 and J usage is TRBJ2-2; D is ambiguous. The CDR3 is 16 residues long. Germline V lookup: CDR1 MNHEY, CDR2 SVGAGI. The V gene lost 4 bases and the J gene lost 0 bases, with 12 bases spanning the gap. CDR3 sequence (DNA): TGTGCCAGCAGTTCACTGACGCTCCCGAACACCGGGGAGCTGTTTTTT. Amino acid sequence: CASSSLTLPNTGELFF.

Worth noting for this clone: The same CDR3 also results from other DNA sequences found in this sample. The chain joins TRBV9 to TRBJ2-5; no clear D gene. The germline CDR1 and CDR2 sequences are SGDLS and YYNGEE. Between the trimmed V and J ends, which lost 0 bases and 3 bases, there was a span of 12 bases. This CDR3 has 15 amino acids. In DNA, the CDR3 is TGTGCCAGCAGCGTAGTCGTCGGCGGTGAAGAGACCCAGTACTTC. It translates to CASSVVVGGEETQYF.

CDR3 amino acids: CASSYSGLSSYEQYF. The CDR3 region has the DNA TGTGCCAGCAGCTATAGTGGTTTGAGCTCCTACGAGCAGTACTTC. The V gene is TRBV7-2, the J gene TRBJ2-7; D call uncertain. Germline loops: CDR1 SGHTA, CDR2 FQGNSA. The V end lost 4 bases, the J end lost 0 bases, and 13 bases lay between the germline ends. The CDR3 consists of 15 residues.

The V call is TRBV28, the J call TRBJ2-1; TRBD2 agrees at 12 bases. J lost 7 bases, V lost 8 bases, and 9 bases had no gene match. CDR1 is MDHEN, CDR2 SYDVKM, per germline. CDR3 length equals 15 residues. CDR3 DNA: TGTGCCAGCGGGTCACTAGCGGGGGGTGAGAATGAGCAGTTCTTC. Its protein is CASGSLAGGENEQFF.

In nucleotides, the CDR3 is TGTGCCAGCAGCTTTGACGGTGGGGGCACCGGGGAGCTGTTTTTT. It is translated as CASSFDGGGTGELFF. The genes are TRBV7-9 and TRBJ2-2; D possibly matches TRBD1 or TRBD2 (5 bases each). The CDR3 consists of 15 residues. Germline V gene data show CDR1 as SEHNR and CDR2 as FQNEAQ (reference sequence). The V end lost 3 bases, the J end lost 4 bases, and 12 bases lay between the germline ends.

The rearrangement uses TRBV18 and TRBJ2-1; possibly TRBD1 for D (5 bases). V was trimmed by 3 bases and J by 5 bases, leaving 11 bases between them. The CDR3 consists of 14 residues. Germline assignment: CDR1 KGHSH and CDR2 LQKENI. The DNA for the CDR3 is TGTGCCAGCTCACCCAGGGATTCTAACAATGAGCAGTTCTTC. This gives the protein CASSPRDSNNEQFF.

This chain links TRBV7-9 with TRBJ2-7, with D perhaps matching TRBD2 (5 bases). This CDR3 spans 14 amino acids. The V end lost 5 bases, the J end lost 5 bases, and 16 bases lay between the germline ends. Germline V gene data show CDR1 as SEHNR and CDR2 as FQNEAQ (reference sequence). CDR3 residues: CASSLPGTSDEQYF. CDR3 DNA: TGTGCCAGCAGCCTCCCGGGAACGTCGGACGAGCAGTACTTC.

The chain uses TRBV5-4 and TRBJ2-2; no clear D. CDR3 size: 15 residues. The germline gives CDR1 SGHNT, CDR2 YYREEE (reference sequence). V lost 0 bases and J lost 0, with 6 bases in between. CDR3 coding DNA: TGTGCCAGCAGCTTGGGGAATTCGAACACCGGGGAGCTGTTTTTT. This sequence encodes CASSLGNSNTGELFF.

The J gene is TRBJ2-1, the V gene TRBV13; TRBD2 matches at 10 bases. This CDR3 is 15 amino acids long. V lost 6 bases and J lost 7; bases outside the gene matches: 9. CDR1 is PRHDT and CDR2 is FYEKMQ in the germline V gene (reference sequence). The CDR3 bases are TGTGCCAGCAGGGAAGGGACTAGCGCGTTTAATGAGCAGTTCTTC. Its protein product is CASREGTSAFNEQFF.